Listed here are 22 T cell receptor beta chains from one sample, sequenced in a study of T cells after yellow fever vaccination. TCRdb re-derived calls from the 5' RACE reads in MiXCR, one entry per CDR3 protein. The sample has a few hundred thousand distinct CDR3 sequences, 11% seen once; the top ten hold roughly 18%. Material: PBMCs, obtained on the day of the first yellow fever vaccination. These receptors were obtained from a man aged 18 to 35 who received the YFV17D yellow fever vaccine.

The chain employs TRBV20-1 and TRBJ1-1; D ambiguous. Trimming cost V 0 bases and J 0 bases, with 14 bases left between them. There are 16 residues in the CDR3. Germline CDR1 is DFQATT and CDR2 is SNEGSKA (reference sequence). The CDR3 DNA sequence: TGCAGTGCTAGAGAGGGGTACTTTATAATGAACACTGAAGCTTTCTTT. Residues: CSAREGYFIMNTEAFF.

J is TRBJ2-6 and V is TRBV7-2; 7 bases are shared with TRBD1. This CDR3 comprises 18 residues. Trimming at V came to 3 bases and at J to 0 bases, leaving 8 bases not matched to a gene. Germline values: CDR1 SGHTA, CDR2 FQGNSA. The CDR3 DNA reads as TGTGCCAGCAGCTTCGCAAACAGGGGCAGCTCTGGGGCCAACGTCCTGACTTTC. It yields the protein CASSFANRGSSGANVLTF.

This clonotype has just one count. For the CDR3, the DNA is TGTGCCAGCAGCCAAGATCACCCAGCGGGGGGGCGAAGGGCGCGAGCAGATACGCAGTATTTT. Translation: CASSQDHPAGGRRARADTQYF. The chain combines TRBV14 with TRBJ2-3, with TRBD2 matching 10 bases. V lost 0 bases and J lost 4; bases outside the gene matches: 19. Germline-derived CDR1 and CDR2 are SGHDN and FVKESK. There are 21 residues in the CDR3.

The V call is TRBV10-3, the J call TRBJ2-1, with 10 bases aligning to TRBD2. The CDR3 totals 17 residues. The germline V gene has CDR1 ENHRY and CDR2 SYGVKD. J gave up 1 base and V 0 bases, and 3 bases lay outside the gene matches. The chain's CDR3 is CAISESNSGGSYNEQFF. CDR3 bases: TGTGCCATCAGTGAGTCGAATAGCGGGGGGTCCTACAATGAGCAGTTCTTC.

This clonotype was observed a handful of times. The V and J genes are TRBV5-1 and TRBJ2-2, with 10 bases lining up with TRBD2. Germline lookup yields CDR1 SGHRS and CDR2 YFSETQ. This CDR3 is 15 amino acids long. V lost 2 bases to trimming and J lost 5 bases; unmatched junction nucleotides: 3. In DNA, the CDR3 is TGCGCCAGCAGCTTTGGGACTAGCGAAACCGGGGAGCTGTTTTTT. Residues: CASSFGTSETGELFF. Based on the CDR3 plus reference TRBV5-1 and TRBJ2-2, the full variable domain is KAGVTQTPRYLIKTRGQQVTLSCSPISGHRSVSWYQQTPGQGLQFLFEYFSETQRNKGNFPGRFSGRQFSNSRSEMNVSTLELGDSALYLCASSFGTSETGELFFGEGSRLTVL.

This clonotype has a handful of counts. The chain employs TRBV7-2 and TRBJ2-1, with D tentatively TRBD2 (6 bases). The V and J ends lost 3 bases and 0 bases respectively, with 12 bases between them. The CDR3 totals 16 residues. Looked up from germline, CDR1 is SGHTA and CDR2 is FQGNSA. As DNA, the CDR3 is TGTGCCAGCAGCTTCCTAGCGATTCCCTCCTACAATGAGCAGTTCTTC. It codes for CASSFLAIPSYNEQFF.

The sample holds many counts of this clonotype. The chain carries TRBV25-1 and TRBJ2-3; TRBD2 matches at 9 bases. The CDR3 length is 17 residues. V lost 1 base, J lost 5 bases, and 10 bases stayed unmatched. From germline, CDR1 is MGHDK and CDR2 SYGVNS. The CDR3 region has the DNA TGTGCCAGCAGTGAATTGGGGAGCGGGGGGCAGAGAGATACGCAGTATTTT. It encodes CASSELGSGGQRDTQYF.

This clonotype was detected only a few times. V usage is TRBV6-2 or TRBV6-3 and J usage is TRBJ2-1, with 8 bases identical to TRBD1. The CDR3 length is 15 residues. V shed 6 bases and J 6 bases; nucleotides not matched to a gene: 10. Per the germline V gene, CDR1 is MNHEY and CDR2 is SVGEGT. CDR3 loop: CASSRDRGRRNEQFF. CDR3 DNA sequence: TGTGCCAGCAGCCGCGACAGGGGTAGGCGCAATGAGCAGTTCTTC.

The CDR3 DNA is TGTGCCAGCAGCCCTTATAGCGGGGGGGCTCCGGAGACCCAGTACTTC. Translating gives CASSPYSGGAPETQYF. The gene calls are TRBV7-2 and TRBJ2-5; 11 positions match TRBD2. V shed 5 bases and J 5 bases; nucleotides not matched to a gene: 10. Germline CDR1 SGHTA, CDR2 FQGNSA. This CDR3 region has 16 residues.

The gene calls are TRBV6-2 or TRBV6-3 and TRBJ1-1, with TRBD1 matching over 9 bases. CDR1 is MNHEY and CDR2 is SVGEGT in the germline V gene. The trim removed 3 bases at V and 1 base at J, leaving 6 bases unmatched. The CDR3 sequence is 16 residues long. CDR3: CASSYPQGAGNTEAFF. In DNA, the CDR3 is TGTGCCAGCAGTTATCCACAGGGGGCGGGGAACACTGAAGCTTTCTTT.

This clonotype was detected only a few times. A read error is possible here, since a much larger clone lies one base away. The rearrangement uses TRBV3-1 and TRBJ2-5; D is ambiguous. Germline CDR1 and CDR2: LGHDT and YNNKEL (reference sequence). V lost 2 bases and J 5 bases, leaving 3 bases between the germline ends. This CDR3 has 11 amino acids. The CDR3 loop is CASSQFETQYF. The CDR3 DNA reads TGTGCCAGCAGCCAATTCGAGACCCAGTACTTC.

This clonotype was found a few times. This chain links TRBV27 with TRBJ2-7; 11 positions agree with TRBD1. V gave up 5 bases and J gave up 7 bases; unmatched junction bases: 7. This CDR3 region has 14 residues. Germline loops: CDR1 MNHEY, CDR2 SMNVEV (reference sequence). CDR3 sequence: CASSPGTGGIEQYV. In DNA, the CDR3 is TGTGCCAGCAGTCCTGGGACAGGGGGGATTGAGCAGTACGTC.

The J gene is TRBJ1-1, the V gene TRBV14; 9 nucleotides agree with TRBD1. Unmatched junction bases numbered 9, after V lost 4 bases and J lost 6 bases. The CDR3 is 15 amino acids. Germline CDR1 reads SGHDN; CDR2 reads FVKESK. The CDR3 protein is CASSPRLTGGPEAFF. CDR3 DNA sequence: TGTGCCAGCAGCCCACGTTTGACAGGGGGGCCTGAAGCTTTCTTT. Using reference TRBV14 and TRBJ1-1 for the parts outside the CDR3, the full variable domain is EAGVTQFPSHSVIEKGQTVTLRCDPISGHDNLYWYRRVMGKEIKFLLHFVKESKQDESGMPNNRFLAERTGGTYSTLKVQPAELEDSGVYFCASSPRLTGGPEAFFGQGTRLTVV.

This sequence joins TRBV27 and TRBJ2-7; 8 bases line up with TRBD1. The CDR3 sequence is 14 residues long. V was clipped by 6 bases and J by 4 bases; unmatched bases: 8. Germline V gives CDR1 MNHEY, CDR2 SMNVEV (reference sequence). CDR3 protein: CASRRGTGTYEQYF. DNA for the CDR3: TGTGCCAGCAGAAGGGGGACAGGAACATACGAGCAGTACTTC.

The chain employs TRBV7-6 and TRBJ1-3; possible D gene TRBD1, 5 bases. The CDR3 sequence is 15 residues long. Germline assignment: CDR1 SGHVS and CDR2 FNYEAQ. The germline V and J ends were trimmed by 5 bases and 0 bases, with 11 bases remaining between them. CDR3 loop: CASSADSTSGNTIYF. The CDR3 DNA follows: TGTGCCAGCAGCGCCGACAGCACCTCTGGAAACACCATATATTTT.

The chain joins TRBV14 to TRBJ2-7; D is possibly TRBD1 or TRBD2 (5 bases each). The V and J ends lost 0 bases and 10 bases respectively, with 19 bases between them. The CDR3 is made up of 15 amino acids. Germline CDR1 reads SGHDN; CDR2 reads FVKESK. CDR3 DNA sequence: TGTGCCAGCAGCCAAGATACGGGACGCTCCTCGACCCAGTACGTC. Protein: CASSQDTGRSSTQYV.

The genes are TRBV12-3 or TRBV12-4 and TRBJ2-1; TRBD2 aligns across 10 bases. The CDR3 has 17 amino acids. Trimming at V came to 4 bases and at J to 3 bases, leaving 9 bases not matched to a gene. Here the CDR3 reads CASSYPTSGPLYNEQFF. The CDR3 region has the DNA TGTGCCAGCAGTTACCCGACTAGCGGGCCCCTCTACAATGAGCAGTTCTTC.

This clonotype was seen a few times. This sequence joins TRBV7-3 and TRBJ2-5; D is unresolved. Germline V gene data show CDR1 as SGHTA and CDR2 as FQGTGA. The CDR3 runs to 13 residues. The V gene lost 6 bases and the J gene lost 3 bases, with 11 bases spanning the gap. The CDR3 spells CASSAYREETQYF. The CDR3 DNA follows: TGTGCCAGCAGTGCTTATAGGGAAGAGACCCAGTACTTC. Based on the CDR3 plus reference TRBV7-3 and TRBJ2-5, the full variable domain is GAGVSQTPSNKVTEKGKYVELRCDPISGHTALYWYRQSLGQGPEFLIYFQGTGAADDSGLPNDRFFAVRPEGSVSTLKIQRTERGDSAVYLCASSAYREETQYFGPGTRLLVL.

Regarding this clonotype: A much larger clone lies a single base off, so this may be a read error. The V call is TRBV12-3 or TRBV12-4, the J call TRBJ2-7; D perhaps matches TRBD1 (5 bases). This CDR3 spans 14 amino acids. CDR3 sequence (DNA): TGTTCCAGCAGTCCAACGACAGCATCCTACGAGCAGTACTTC. As protein: CSSSPTTASYEQYF.

The V call is TRBV4-3, the J call TRBJ2-2; no definite D call. With 1 base removed from V and 0 bases from J, the gap between germline ends came to 15 bases. This CDR3 is 18 amino acids long. CDR1 and CDR2 from the germline V gene are LGHNA and YSLEER. For the CDR3, the DNA is TGCGCCAGCAGCCAAGGACTCCTTGGGTTCGCGAACACCGGGGAGCTGTTTTTT. Amino acid sequence: CASSQGLLGFANTGELFF.

The rearrangement links TRBV24-1 to TRBJ1-2; TRBD1 matches at 8 bases. J lost 6 bases, V lost 3 bases, and 8 bases had no gene match. CDR3 length equals 15 residues. Germline CDR1 reads KGHDR; CDR2 reads SFDVKD. The chain's CDR3 is CATSDALDREDGYTF. CDR3 DNA sequence: TGTGCCACCAGTGATGCGCTGGACAGGGAAGATGGCTACACCTTC.

This clonotype was observed a handful of times. The chain links TRBV20-1 to TRBJ1-4; D gene ambiguous. Trimming removed 5 bases at V and 5 bases at J, with 12 bases between. Looked up from germline, CDR1 is DFQATT and CDR2 is SNEGSKA (reference sequence). This CDR3 contains 13 residues. The CDR3 nucleotides are TGCAGTGCTTCGGGATCCTCAAATGAAAAACTGTTTTTT. Protein: CSASGSSNEKLFF.